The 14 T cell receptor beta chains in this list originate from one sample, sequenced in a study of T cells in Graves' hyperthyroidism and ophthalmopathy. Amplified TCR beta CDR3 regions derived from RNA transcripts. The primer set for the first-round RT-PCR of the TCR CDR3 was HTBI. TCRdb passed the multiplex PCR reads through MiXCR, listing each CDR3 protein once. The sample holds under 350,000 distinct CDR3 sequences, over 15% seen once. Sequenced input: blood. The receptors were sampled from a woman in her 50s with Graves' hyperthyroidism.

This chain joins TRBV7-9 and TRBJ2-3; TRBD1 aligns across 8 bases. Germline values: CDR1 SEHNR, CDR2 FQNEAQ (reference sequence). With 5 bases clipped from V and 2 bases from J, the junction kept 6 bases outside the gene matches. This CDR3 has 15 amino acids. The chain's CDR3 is CASSPTGEVTDTQYF. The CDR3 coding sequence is TGTGCCAGCAGCCCGACAGGGGAAGTCACAGATACGCAGTATTTT.

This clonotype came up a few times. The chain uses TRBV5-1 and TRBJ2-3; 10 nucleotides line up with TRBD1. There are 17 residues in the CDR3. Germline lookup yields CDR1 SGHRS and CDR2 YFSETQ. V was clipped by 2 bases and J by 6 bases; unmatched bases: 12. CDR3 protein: CASSFTGTGAQGDTQYF. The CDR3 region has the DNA TGCGCCAGCAGCTTTACCGGGACAGGGGCCCAGGGGGATACGCAGTATTTT. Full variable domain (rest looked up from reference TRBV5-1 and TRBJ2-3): KAGVTQTPRYLIKTRGQQVTLSCSPISGHRSVSWYQQTPGQGLQFLFEYFSETQRNKGNFPGRFSGRQFSNSRSEMNVSTLELGDSALYLCASSFTGTGAQGDTQYFGPGTRLTVL.

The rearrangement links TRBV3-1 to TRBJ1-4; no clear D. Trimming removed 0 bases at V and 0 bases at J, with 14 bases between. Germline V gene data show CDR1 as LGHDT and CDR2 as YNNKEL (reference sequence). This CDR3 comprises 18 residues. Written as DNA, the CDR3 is TGTGCCAGCAGCCAAGAGTTAGCCAGCCTTGCAACTAATGAAAAACTGTTTTTT. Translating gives CASSQELASLATNEKLFF.

Here the CDR3 DNA reads TGCAGCGTGAGCGGGGGGGCCACCTACAATGAGCAGTTCTTC. Its translation: CSVSGGATYNEQFF. The chain links TRBV29-1 to TRBJ2-1; 10 bases fit TRBD2. Germline trimming cut 6 bases from V and 2 bases from J; bases unmatched to any gene: 4. Germline V gene lookup returns CDR1 SQVTM and CDR2 ANQGSEA. This CDR3 spans 14 amino acids.

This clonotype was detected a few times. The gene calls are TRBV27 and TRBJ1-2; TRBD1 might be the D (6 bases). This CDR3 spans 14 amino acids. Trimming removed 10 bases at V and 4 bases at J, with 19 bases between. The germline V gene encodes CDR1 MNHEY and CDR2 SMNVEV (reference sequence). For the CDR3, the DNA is TGTGCCACCCAGGCGAGGGGACAAGGCTATGGCTACACCTTC. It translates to CATQARGQGYGYTF.

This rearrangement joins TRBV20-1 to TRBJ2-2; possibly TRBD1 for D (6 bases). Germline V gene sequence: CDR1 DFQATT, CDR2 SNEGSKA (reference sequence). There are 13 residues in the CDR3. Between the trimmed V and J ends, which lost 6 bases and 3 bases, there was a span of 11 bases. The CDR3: CSASDSYTGELFF. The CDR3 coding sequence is TGCAGTGCGTCGGACAGCTACACCGGGGAGCTGTTTTTT.

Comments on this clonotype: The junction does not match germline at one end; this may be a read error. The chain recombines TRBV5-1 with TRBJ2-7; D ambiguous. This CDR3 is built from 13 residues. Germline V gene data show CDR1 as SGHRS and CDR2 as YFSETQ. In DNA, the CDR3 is TGTGCCAGCAGCTTGGGTAGGACCTACGAGCTGTACTTC. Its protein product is CASSLGRTYELYF.

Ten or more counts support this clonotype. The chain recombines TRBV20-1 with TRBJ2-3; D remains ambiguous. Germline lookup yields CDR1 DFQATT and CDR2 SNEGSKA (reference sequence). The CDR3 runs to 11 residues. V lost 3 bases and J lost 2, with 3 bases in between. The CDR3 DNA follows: TGCAGTGCTAGTTCCACAGATACGCAGTATTTT. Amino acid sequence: CSASSTDTQYF.

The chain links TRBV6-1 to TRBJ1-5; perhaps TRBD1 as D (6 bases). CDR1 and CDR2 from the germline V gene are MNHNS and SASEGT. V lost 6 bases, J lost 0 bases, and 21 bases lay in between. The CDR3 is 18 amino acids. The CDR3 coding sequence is TGTGCCAGCAGCTCTGGACAGTTCATTCCCAATAGCAATCAGCCCCAGCATTTT. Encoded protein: CASSSGQFIPNSNQPQHF.

CDR3 nucleotides: TGCAGTGCTGCCAGCGGGAGTGGGGCCGGGGAGCTGTTTTTT. Protein: CSAASGSGAGELFF. The chain combines TRBV20-1 with TRBJ2-2; 8 nucleotides align to TRBD2. The CDR3 extends over 14 amino acids. V lost 5 bases and J lost 6; bases outside the gene matches: 8. Germline loops: CDR1 DFQATT, CDR2 SNEGSKA (reference sequence).

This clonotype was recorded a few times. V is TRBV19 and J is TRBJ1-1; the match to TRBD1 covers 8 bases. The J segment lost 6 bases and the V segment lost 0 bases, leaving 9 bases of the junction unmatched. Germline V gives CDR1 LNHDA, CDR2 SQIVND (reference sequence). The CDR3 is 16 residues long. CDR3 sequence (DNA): TGTGCCAGTAGTATAGAGGGCAGGGGGCGATCCGCTGAAGCTTTCTTT. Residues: CASSIEGRGRSAEAFF.

This CDR3 is CASSIEGARSTEAFF. The CDR3 DNA is TGTGCCAGTAGTATTGAGGGGGCGCGGAGCACTGAAGCTTTCTTT. The rearrangement uses TRBV19 and TRBJ1-1, with 7 bases lining up with TRBD1. The V gene's germline CDR1 is LNHDA and CDR2 SQIVND (reference sequence). The V segment lost 3 bases and the J segment 4 bases; nucleotides outside the gene matches: 8. The CDR3 has 15 residues.

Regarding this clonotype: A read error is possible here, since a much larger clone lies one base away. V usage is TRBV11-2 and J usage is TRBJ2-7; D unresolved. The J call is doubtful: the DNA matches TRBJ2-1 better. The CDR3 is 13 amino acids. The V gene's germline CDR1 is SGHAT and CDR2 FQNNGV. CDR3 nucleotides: TGTGCCAGCAGCTTAGTATATCCCTACGAGCAGTTCTTC. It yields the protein CASSLVYPYEQFF.

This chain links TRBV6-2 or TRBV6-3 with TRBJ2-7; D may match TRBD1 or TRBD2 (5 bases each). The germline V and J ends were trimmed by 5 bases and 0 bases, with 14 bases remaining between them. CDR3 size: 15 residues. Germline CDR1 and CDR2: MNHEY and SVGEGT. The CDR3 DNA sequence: TGTGCCAGCAGTAAGGACTCCGGGACCTCCTACGAGCAGTACTTC. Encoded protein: CASSKDSGTSYEQYF.